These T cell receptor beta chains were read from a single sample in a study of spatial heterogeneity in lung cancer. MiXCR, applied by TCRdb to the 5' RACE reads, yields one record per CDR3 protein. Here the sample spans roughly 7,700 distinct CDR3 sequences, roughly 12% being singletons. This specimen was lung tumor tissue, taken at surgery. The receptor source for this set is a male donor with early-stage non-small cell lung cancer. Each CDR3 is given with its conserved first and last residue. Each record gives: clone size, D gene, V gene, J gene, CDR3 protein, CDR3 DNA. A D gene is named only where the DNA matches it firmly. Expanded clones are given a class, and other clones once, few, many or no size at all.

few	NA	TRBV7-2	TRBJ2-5	CASSLAGLDQETQYF	TGTGCCAGCAGCTTAGCTGGACTCGACCAAGAGACCCAGTACTTC
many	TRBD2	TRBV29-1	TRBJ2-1	CSVEGLDTNEQFF	TGCAGCGTTGAGGGACTAGATACCAATGAGCAGTTCTTC
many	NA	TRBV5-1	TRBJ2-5	CASSEMGPQETQYF	TGCGCCAGCAGCGAGATGGGGCCCCAAGAGACCCAGTACTTC
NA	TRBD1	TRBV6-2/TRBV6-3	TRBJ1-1	CASSRTGAYTEAFF	TGTGCCAGCTCACGAACAGGGGCTTACACTGAAGCTTTCTTT
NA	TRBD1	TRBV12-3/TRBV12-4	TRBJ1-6	CASSFGGQGNSPLHF	TGTGCCAGCAGTTTCGGTGGACAGGGCAATTCACCCCTCCACTTT
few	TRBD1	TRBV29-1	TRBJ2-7	CSVVGGTGDYEQYF	TGCAGCGTTGTGGGGGGGACAGGGGACTACGAGCAGTACTTC
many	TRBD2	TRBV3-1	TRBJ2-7	CASSQDTLAGTDNEQYF	TGTGCCAGCAGCCAAGATACACTAGCGGGGACGGATAACGAGCAGTACTTC
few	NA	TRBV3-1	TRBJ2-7	CASSQGDRDSTYEQYF	TGTGCCAGCAGCCAAGGGGACCGGGACTCCACCTACGAGCAGTACTTC
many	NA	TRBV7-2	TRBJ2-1	CASSFQVGDEQFF	TGTGCCAGCAGCTTCCAAGTGGGGGATGAGCAGTTCTTC
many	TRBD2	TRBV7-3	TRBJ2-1	CASSSTSGRGSYNEQFF	TGTGCCAGCAGCTCCACTAGCGGGAGGGGGTCCTACAATGAGCAGTTCTTC
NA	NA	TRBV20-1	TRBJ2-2	CSAREQGRATGELFF	TGCAGTGCTAGGGAACAGGGGAGGGCCACCGGGGAGCTGTTTTTT
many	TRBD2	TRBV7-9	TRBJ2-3	CASSPGLDLSTDTQYF	TGTGCCAGCAGCCCTGGACTAGACCTTAGCACAGATACGCAGTATTTT
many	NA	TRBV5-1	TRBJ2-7	CASSWGFGREMNEQYF	TGCGCCAGCAGCTGGGGGTTTGGCAGGGAGATGAACGAGCAGTACTTC
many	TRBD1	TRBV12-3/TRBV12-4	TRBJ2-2	CASSLRGQGAGELFF	TGTGCCAGCAGTTTAAGGGGACAGGGGGCCGGGGAGCTGTTTTTT
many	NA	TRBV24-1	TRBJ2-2	CATSRAGSTGELFF	TGTGCCACCAGCCGGGCAGGGAGCACCGGGGAGCTGTTTTTT
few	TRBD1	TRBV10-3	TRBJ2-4	CAISTDREIQYF	TGTGCCATCAGTACCGACAGGGAGATTCAGTACTTC
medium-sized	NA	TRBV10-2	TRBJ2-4	CASSAGLEAKNIQYF	TGCGCCAGCAGTGCGGGACTCGAAGCCAAAAACATTCAGTACTTC
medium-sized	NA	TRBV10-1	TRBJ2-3	CASSESTGVGADTQYF	TGCGCCAGCAGTGAGTCGACGGGAGTGGGGGCAGATACGCAGTATTTT
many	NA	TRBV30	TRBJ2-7	CAWSVVGYEQYF	TGTGCCTGGAGTGTGGTTGGCTACGAGCAGTACTTC
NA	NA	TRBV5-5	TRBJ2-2	CASNPLAGANVLTFGAGELFF	NA
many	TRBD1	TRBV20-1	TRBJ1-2	CSAGQELNYGYTF	TGCAGTGCTGGACAGGAACTTAACTATGGCTACACCTTC
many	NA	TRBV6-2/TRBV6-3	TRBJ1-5	CASSGDTYHQPQHF	TGTGCCAGCAGTGGAGACACTTACCATCAGCCCCAGCATTTT
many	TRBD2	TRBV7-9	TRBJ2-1	CASSLGAGGIEQFF	TGTGCCAGCAGCTTGGGGGCGGGAGGGATTGAGCAGTTCTTC
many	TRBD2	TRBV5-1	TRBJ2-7	CASSLGTSGSYEQYF	TGCGCCAGCAGCTTGGGGACTAGCGGGTCCTACGAGCAGTACTTC
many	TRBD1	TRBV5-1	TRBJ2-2	CASRGQEPGELFF	TGCGCCAGCAGGGGACAGGAACCCGGGGAGCTGTTTTTT
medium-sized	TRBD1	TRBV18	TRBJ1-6	CASSKPGGPFRDSPLHF	TGTGCCAGCTCCAAACCAGGGGGCCCTTTCCGCGATTCACCCCTCCACTTT
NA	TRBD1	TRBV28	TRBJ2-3	CASSSYRGTDTQYF	TGTGCCAGCAGTTCATACAGGGGAACAGATACGCAGTATTTT
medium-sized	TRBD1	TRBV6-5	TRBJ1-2	CASYRGMNYGYTF	TGTGCCAGCTACAGGGGCATGAACTATGGCTACACCTTC
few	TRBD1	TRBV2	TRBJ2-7	CASSEASGTGIYEQYF	TGTGCCAGCAGTGAAGCATCCGGGACAGGGATCTACGAGCAGTACTTC
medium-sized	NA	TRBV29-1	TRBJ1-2	CSVEPLGDGYTF	TGCAGCGTTGAACCCCTGGGCGATGGCTACACCTTC
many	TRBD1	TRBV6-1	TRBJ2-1	CASSADRSSYNEQFF	TGTGCCAGCAGCGCGGACAGGAGCTCCTACAATGAGCAGTTCTTC
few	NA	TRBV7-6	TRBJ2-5	CASSRQYQETQYF	TGTGCCAGCAGCCGACAGTACCAAGAGACCCAGTACTTC
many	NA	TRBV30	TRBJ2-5	CAWSGSAQETQYF	TGTGCCTGGAGTGGGAGCGCCCAAGAGACCCAGTACTTC
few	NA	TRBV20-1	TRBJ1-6	CSARGTVNSPLHF	TGCAGTGCTAGAGGGACGGTGAATTCACCCCTCCACTTT
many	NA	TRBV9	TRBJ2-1	CASSSVGGRSSYNEQFF	TGTGCCAGCAGCTCGGTGGGCGGGCGGAGCTCCTACAATGAGCAGTTCTTC
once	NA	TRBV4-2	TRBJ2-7	CASRGGEYEQYF	TGTGCCAGCAGGGGGGGAGAATACGAGCAGTACTTC
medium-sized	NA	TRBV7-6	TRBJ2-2	CASSSTGVGELFF	TGTGCCAGCAGCAGCACTGGCGTCGGGGAGCTGTTTTTT
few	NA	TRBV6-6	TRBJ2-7	CASSLVRGTNGEQYF	TGTGCCAGCAGTTTAGTCCGGGGGACAAACGGCGAGCAGTACTTC
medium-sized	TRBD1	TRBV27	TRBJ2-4	CASSLQGAMRNIQYF	TGTGCCAGCAGTCTACAGGGGGCTATGAGAAACATTCAGTACTTC
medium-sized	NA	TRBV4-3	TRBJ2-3	CASSQAATSKADTQYF	TGCGCCAGCAGCCAAGCCGCGACTAGTAAGGCAGATACGCAGTATTTT